Listed here are 8 T cell receptor beta chains from one sample, sequenced in a study of neoadjuvant anti-PD-1 for oral cavity cancer. The protocol was immunoSEQ multiplex PCR, while the TCRdb copy is restricted to in-frame clones and leaves out a portion. The top ten clones hold 2% to 2.5% of a sample with under 15,000 clones, roughly 69% of them seen once. The sequencing used PBMCs, collected before nivolumab (anti-PD-1) treatment. The receptors were sampled from a person aged 35-80 years with oral cavity squamous cell carcinoma.

The chain couples TRBV2 to TRBJ1-4; unclear D gene. The germline V gene encodes CDR1 SNHLY and CDR2 FYNNEI. The CDR3 is made up of 15 amino acids. V was trimmed by 7 bases and J by 0 bases, leaving 12 bases between them. CDR3: CASKGLIATNEKLFF. The CDR3 DNA is TGTGCCAGCAAGGGTCTTATTGCAACTAATGAAAAACTGTTTTTT.

This clone occurred a few times. The chain combines TRBV7-6 with TRBJ2-7, with TRBD2 identical over 15 bases. The CDR3 length is 16 residues. After removal of 7 bases from V and 1 base from J, the junction contained 5 bases not matched to a gene. The germline gives CDR1 SGHVS, CDR2 FNYEAQ. CDR3 in DNA: TGTGCCAGCACTGGACTAGCGGGGGGGAGGTCCTACGAGCAGTACTTC. Translated: CASTGLAGGRSYEQYF.

The rearrangement joins TRBV19 to TRBJ2-3, with 10 bases fitting TRBD1. The CDR3 covers 15 residues. V gave up 3 bases and J gave up 4 bases; unmatched junction bases: 4. CDR1 and CDR2 from the germline V gene are LNHDA and SQIVND (reference sequence). In nucleotides, the CDR3 is TGTGCCAGTAGTATTACCGGGACAGGGGCAGATACGCAGTATTTT. Translated, it gives CASSITGTGADTQYF.

This clone was seen a few times. The chain is built from TRBV11-2 and TRBJ2-7; 10 bases are shared with TRBD2. There are 17 residues in the CDR3. CDR1 is SGHAT and CDR2 is FQNNGV in the germline V gene. With V trimmed by 7 bases and J by 5 bases, 17 bases remained unmatched. DNA of the CDR3: TGTGCCAGCACACCGTTTGGAGGGGCTAGCGGGGGCCACGAGCAGTACTTC. Translation gives CASTPFGGASGGHEQYF.

The chain uses TRBV28 and TRBJ2-3, with 8 bases identical to TRBD1. This CDR3 region has 16 residues. The germline V gene has CDR1 MDHEN and CDR2 SYDVKM. Trimming took 5 bases from V and 2 from J; bases not matched to a gene: 9. CDR3 in amino acids: CASSLSGQGITDTQYF. DNA for the CDR3: TGTGCCAGCAGTCTCTCAGGACAGGGAATCACAGATACGCAGTATTTT.

V is TRBV19 and J is TRBJ1-5; tentatively, D is TRBD1 (6 bases). Per the germline V gene, CDR1 is LNHDA and CDR2 is SQIVND (reference sequence). This CDR3 is 16 amino acids long. V was clipped by 0 bases and J by 2 bases, with 11 bases between them. The CDR3 region has the DNA TGTGCCAGTAGTATAGAGGGGGGACACGGCAATCAGCCCCAGCATTTT. This codes for CASSIEGGHGNQPQHF. The entire variable domain, with the rest obtained from reference TRBV19 and TRBJ1-5, is as follows: DGGITQSPKYLFRKEGQNVTLSCEQNLNHDAMYWYRQDPGQGLRLIYYSQIVNDFQKGDIAEGYSVSREKKESFPLTVTSAQKNPTAFYLCASSIEGGHGNQPQHFGDGTRLSIL.

The chain has TRBV29-1 and TRBJ2-6, with TRBD1 as a possible D gene (6 bases). Trimming removed 2 bases at V and 0 bases at J, with 11 bases between. The CDR3 runs to 16 residues. Germline assignment: CDR1 SQVTM and CDR2 ANQGSEA. The CDR3 nucleotides are TGCAGCGTTGAACGGGACACCGACTCTGGGGCCAACGTCCTGACTTTC. As protein: CSVERDTDSGANVLTF.

This clone turned up a few times. The gene calls are TRBV5-5 and TRBJ1-6, with D possibly matching TRBD1 (6 bases). There are 13 residues in the CDR3. Trimming left V 7 bases short and J 9 bases short, with 14 bases between. Looked up from germline, CDR1 is SGHKS and CDR2 is YYEKEE (reference sequence). Here the CDR3 reads CASGPQGASPLHF. Here the CDR3 DNA reads TGTGCCAGCGGACCACAGGGAGCTTCACCCCTCCACTTT.